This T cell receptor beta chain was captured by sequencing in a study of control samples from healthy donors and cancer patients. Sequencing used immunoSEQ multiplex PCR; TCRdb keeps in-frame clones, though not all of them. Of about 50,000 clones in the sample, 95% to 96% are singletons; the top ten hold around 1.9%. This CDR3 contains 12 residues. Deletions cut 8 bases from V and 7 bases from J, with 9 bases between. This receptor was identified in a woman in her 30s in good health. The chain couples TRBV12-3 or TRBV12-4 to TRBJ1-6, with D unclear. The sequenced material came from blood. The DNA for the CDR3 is TGTGCCAGCGGTGTCGGGAATTCACCCCTCCACTTT. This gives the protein CASGVGNSPLHF.